This T cell receptor beta chain was identified during a study of identical twins. Each CDR3 protein is one row after TCRdb ran MiXCR on the 5' RACE reads. The table has a few hundred thousand distinct CDR3 sequences, approximately 24% seen once. Study-wide results and caveats: Insertions were fewer in abundant cord blood beta clonotypes, whereas memory repertoires showed none of this pattern. Monozygotic twins shared more out-of-frame TCR alpha than recombination models predicted.

On this clonotype itself: Its antigen is undetermined.

The same sample was also studied in work on T cells expressing NK-cell markers. That work adds: Source material for TCR beta repertoires consisted of sorted CD3+CD56+NKG2C+, CD3+CD56+NKG2C- and CD3+CD56-NKG2C+ T cells. Seropositivity for HCMV was found in seven of the eight sequenced donors, with one seronegative.

The specimen sequenced was CD4+ T cells sorted from blood. The TCR was taken from a woman under 30 in good health.

The CDR3 DNA sequence: TGTGCCAGCAGCGCCCGGGGGTATAATCAGCCCCAGCATTTT. The encoded protein is CASSARGYNQPQHF. The chain is built from TRBV12-3 or TRBV12-4 and TRBJ1-5, with a weak D call TRBD1 (5 bases). Deletions cut 6 bases from V and 4 bases from J, with 13 bases between. CDR3 length: 14 amino acids.